These 3 T cell receptor beta chains came from one sample sequenced in a study of blood T cell repertoires in COVID-19. Using immunoSEQ multiplex PCR, the repertoire was profiled, and TCRdb retains in-frame clones only, with some absent. The sample carries about 140,000 clones, about 86% recorded once. Sequenced material: peripheral blood. Source of these receptors: a woman aged 60-75 years with acute or convalescent COVID-19.

V usage is TRBV6-6 and J usage is TRBJ1-5, with 9 bases fitting TRBD1. CDR3 length: 16 amino acids. After removal of 2 bases from V and 7 bases from J, the junction contained 9 bases not matched to a gene. Germline CDR1 is MNHNY and CDR2 is SVGAGI (reference sequence). The CDR3 nucleotides read TGTGCCAGCAGTTACGGGGGACAGGGACGCGCACAGCCCCAGCATTTT. Its protein is CASSYGGQGRAQPQHF.

V gene TRBV12-5 combines with J gene TRBJ2-5; D is perhaps TRBD1 (7 bases). The DNA end favors TRBJ2-7, so the J call may be wrong. The CDR3 spans 15 residues. The V gene's germline CDR1 is LGHNT and CDR2 FRNRAP. CDR3 loop: CASGGGTVSFYEQYF. The CDR3, as DNA: TGTGCTAGTGGTGGGGGGACAGTGAGTTTCTACGAGCAGTACTTC.

The chain combines TRBV7-9 with TRBJ2-7, with 7 bases aligning to TRBD1. Germline CDR1 SEHNR, CDR2 FQNEAQ (reference sequence). The CDR3 is 13 residues long. With 6 bases clipped from V and 2 bases from J, the junction kept 4 bases outside the gene matches. The CDR3 here is CASSRDRAYEQYF. The CDR3 DNA follows: TGTGCCAGCAGTCGTGACAGGGCCTACGAGCAGTACTTC.